Reported below is one T cell receptor beta chain. This record comes from a study of blood T cell repertoires in COVID-19. Clones were sequenced by immunoSEQ multiplex PCR, and TCRdb holds only the in-frame ones, with some missing. The sample includes about 210,000 clones, around 87% of them seen just once. The CDR3 runs to 13 residues. V was clipped by 7 bases and J by 5 bases, with 12 bases between them. Germline V gives CDR1 SGHNT, CDR2 YENEEA. The sequence was collected from a man between 60 and 70 years old who had recovered from COVID-19. Sequenced material: peripheral blood. J is TRBJ2-1 and V is TRBV11-3; possibly TRBD2 for D (5 bases). CDR3 sequence (DNA): TGTGCCAGCACTTCGGGGTTTAACAATGAGCAGTTCTTC. Its protein product is CASTSGFNNEQFF.